There are a few counts of the clone carrying this T cell receptor (beta chain). Its target is not known. J gave up 3 bases and V 5 bases, and 8 bases lay outside the gene matches. The length of the CDR3 is 16 residues. Germline V gene sequence: CDR1 SEHNR, CDR2 FQNEAQ (reference sequence). The record originates from a study of cytomegalovirus exposure and HLA in healthy donors. Primers: 60 Vbeta forward and 13 Jbeta reverse. This table comes from immunoSEQ multiplex PCR, and its TCRdb copy is limited to in-frame clones, with some not included. The data contain 95,000 or so clones, 80% to 85% of them singletons. The study's findings and limits: HLA alleles were associated with 18,000 or so TCR beta sequences in a later analysis at 0.05 false discovery rate. There were reportedly fewer N-insertions in an Asian-associated ancestry cluster than the roughly 610-donor mean, in a later analysis. Previously analyzed data showed that most TCR beta V segments were productive at a frequency of about 87% or about 30%.

Nominally healthy donors provided the samples, though records likely missed some immune exposures. The chain employs TRBV7-9 and TRBJ2-7, with TRBD2 matching over 12 bases. The source is a woman in her 70s in good health and CMV-seropositive. The sequenced sample was PBMCs. In DNA, the CDR3 is TGTGCCAGCAGCCTACCCCTGACTAGCGGGAGCTACGAGCAGTACTTC. This codes for CASSLPLTSGSYEQYF.